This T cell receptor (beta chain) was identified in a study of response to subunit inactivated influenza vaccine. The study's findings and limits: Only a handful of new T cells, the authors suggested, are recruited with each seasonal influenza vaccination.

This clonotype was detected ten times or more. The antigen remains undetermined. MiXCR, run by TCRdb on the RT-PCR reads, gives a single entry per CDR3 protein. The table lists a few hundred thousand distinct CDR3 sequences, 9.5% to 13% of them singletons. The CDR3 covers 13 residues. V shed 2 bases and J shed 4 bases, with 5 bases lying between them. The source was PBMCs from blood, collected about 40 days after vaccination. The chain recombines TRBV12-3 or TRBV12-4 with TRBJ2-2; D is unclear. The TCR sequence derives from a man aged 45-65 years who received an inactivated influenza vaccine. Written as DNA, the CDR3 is TGTGCCAGCAGTTTATCTGTCACCGGGGAGCTGTTTTTT. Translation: CASSLSVTGELFF.